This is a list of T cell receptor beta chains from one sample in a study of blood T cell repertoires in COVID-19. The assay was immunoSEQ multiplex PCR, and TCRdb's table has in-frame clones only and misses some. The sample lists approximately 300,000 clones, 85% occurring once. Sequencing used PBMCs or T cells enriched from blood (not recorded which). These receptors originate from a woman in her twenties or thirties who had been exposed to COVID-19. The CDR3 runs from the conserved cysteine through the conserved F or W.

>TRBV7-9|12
CASSLLGSGAFF
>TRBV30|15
CAWSVMSGFNEKLFF
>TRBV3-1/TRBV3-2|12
CASRGSGNTIYF
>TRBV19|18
CASHLGGGHGDSNQPQHF
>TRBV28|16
CASSSGQGASWTEAFF
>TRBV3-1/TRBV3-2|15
CASSRRGRTGNTIYF
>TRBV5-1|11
CASTGQYEQYF
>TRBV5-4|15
CASSLTSGITDTQYF
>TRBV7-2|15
CASSLRSSYNSPLHF
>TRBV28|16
CAGQRRGGSSHYGYTF
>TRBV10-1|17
CASSAGGLAGSSYEQYF
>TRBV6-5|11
CASSYSSREFF
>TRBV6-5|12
CASAGDTDTQYF
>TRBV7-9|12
CASSLTRGEAFF
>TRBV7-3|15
CASSPGTGRTGELFF
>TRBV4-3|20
CASSQHNGQGRMGVNSPLHF
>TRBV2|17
CASSRTSGGLRSYEQYF
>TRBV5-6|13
CASNLGGEHGYTF
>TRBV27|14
CASGVVGGTDTQYF
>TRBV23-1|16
CASSQSVAGDGYEQYF
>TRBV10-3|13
CAISRDRDQPQHF
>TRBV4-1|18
CASSQEGDGSVNTGELFF
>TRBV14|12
CASSQGVYEQYF
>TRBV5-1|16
CASSWTGQGASDTQYF
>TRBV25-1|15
CASSALTGATDTQYF
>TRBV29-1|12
CSVVHFSYEQYF
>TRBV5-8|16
CASSLYGRGGGYEQYF
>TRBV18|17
CASSPLFNNRGSDTQYF
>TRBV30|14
CAWSAPGSGKAGFF
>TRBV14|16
CASSRPAGRTGNTIYF
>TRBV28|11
CASRSRGMAFF
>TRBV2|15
CASSSQGVPQETQYF